A single sample is the source of the 5 T cell receptor beta chains below, sequenced in a study of regulatory T cells in long-lasting Graves disease. The time point denotes: newly diagnosed GD, antithyroid drugs for less than 3 months. Making the TCR library involved RNA that had been extracted from PBMCs. Assembly of TCR beta libraries relied on iRepertoire HTBI primers together with Arm-PCR of CDR3 regions. A single record per CDR3 protein comes from TCRdb applying MiXCR to the multiplex PCR reads. Of 200,000 to 250,000 distinct CDR3 sequences in the sample, roughly 19% are singletons; the top ten hold 12%. The data also belong to a second study, concerning T cells in Graves' hyperthyroidism and ophthalmopathy.

The sample here was peripheral blood mononuclear cells (PBMCs), taken at new diagnosis, from a patient treated with antithyroid drugs. These receptors were collected from a woman in her twenties or thirties with Graves disease.

Details on this clonotype: A far larger clone is only one base removed, so a read error is likely. V usage is TRBV11-2 and J usage is TRBJ2-5, with 7 bases matching TRBD2. The DNA end favors TRBJ2-1, so the J call may be wrong. CDR1 is SGHAT and CDR2 is FQNNGV in the germline V gene. The length of the CDR3 is 17 residues. The CDR3 loop is CASSLVGLVGEINEQFF. The CDR3 nucleotides read TGTGCCAGCAGCTTAGTCGGACTAGTGGGGGAGATCAATGAGCAGTTCTTC.

Many counts were recorded for this clonotype. The rearrangement joins TRBV27 to TRBJ2-1; 7 positions match TRBD2. The CDR3 totals 16 residues. V was pared by 8 bases and J by 2 bases, with 12 bases of the junction left unmatched. CDR1 and CDR2 (germline): MNHEY, SMNVEV (reference sequence). The CDR3 DNA sequence: TGTGCCAGCGCCTTTGATTCGGCGGGGGCCTACAATGAGCAGTTCTTC. Translation: CASAFDSAGAYNEQFF.

This clonotype has a handful of counts. At one boundary the junction diverges from the germline segment, which might be a read error. The V and J genes are TRBV7-9 and TRBJ1-3, with no clear D. The CDR3 loop spans 16 amino acids. The germline V gene has CDR1 SEHNR and CDR2 FQNEAQ (reference sequence). The CDR3 nucleotides read TGTGCCAGCAGCCCGGACTACCCTTTCTCTGGAAACGCCATATATTTT. This translates into CASSPDYPFSGNAIYF.

This clonotype has at least ten counts. V usage is TRBV19 and J usage is TRBJ1-5, with 10 nucleotides matching TRBD1. V was clipped by 4 bases and J by 2 bases; unmatched bases: 8. CDR1 is LNHDA, CDR2 SQIVND, per germline (reference sequence). This CDR3 is 17 amino acids long. CDR3 in amino acids: CASSKGQGLEGNQPQHF. The CDR3 nucleotides read TGTGCCAGTAGTAAGGGACAGGGGTTAGAAGGCAATCAGCCCCAGCATTTT. Based on the CDR3 plus reference TRBV19 and TRBJ1-5, the full variable domain is DGGITQSPKYLFRKEGQNVTLSCEQNLNHDAMYWYRQDPGQGLRLIYYSQIVNDFQKGDIAEGYSVSREKKESFPLTVTSAQKNPTAFYLCASSKGQGLEGNQPQHFGDGTRLSIL.

This clonotype was seen at least ten times. The V call is TRBV24-1, the J call TRBJ2-3; 11 bases agree with TRBD2. The germline V gene has CDR1 KGHDR and CDR2 SFDVKD. V lost 4 bases to trimming and J lost 3 bases; unmatched junction nucleotides: 5. The CDR3 has 16 residues. DNA for the CDR3: TGTGCCACCAGTGACCGGACTAGCGGGTATACAGATACGCAGTATTTT. Protein: CATSDRTSGYTDTQYF.